The 24 T cell receptor beta chains below all came from one sample that was sequenced in a study of shared clonotypes between healthy human individuals (TCRdb year 2020). The library was prepared using the immunoSEQ multiplex PCR assay. TCRdb retrieved this table from immuneACCESS and kept in-frame rearrangements only. Not all clones are present; in checked studies, unresolved V genes account for under half, and no reason is known for the remainder. Across this sample there are over 2 million clones, with approximately 90% seen only once. The biggest ten clones account for approximately 0.41% of the sample. The specimen was naive CD4+ T cells from PBMCs. Interpreted using the paper, the cell subset or site label stands for: CD45RA+ positively selected. The source is a man aged 18-30 years in good health. Some clones in this sample may be carry-over from other donors' samples.

Note on this clone: Other DNA sequences in the sample encode the same CDR3. The chain employs TRBV5-1 and TRBJ2-5; a weak D match, TRBD2 (6 bases). This CDR3 comprises 13 residues. V was shortened by 4 bases and J by 2 bases, with 9 bases between the two germline ends. Germline assignment: CDR1 SGHRS and CDR2 YFSETQ. The CDR3 DNA follows: TGCGCCAGCAGCAGGGACTCACAAGAGACCCAGTACTTC. Translating gives CASSRDSQETQYF.

This chain links TRBV18 with TRBJ1-1, with 12 nucleotides matching TRBD1. This CDR3 has 14 residues. Per germline, CDR1 KGHSH and CDR2 LQKENI. The V gene end was trimmed by 3 bases and the J gene end by 11 bases; junction bases not matched to a gene: 7. CDR3: CASSPGDRGPRAFF. The CDR3 DNA sequence: TGTGCCAGCTCACCCGGGGACAGGGGGCCAAGGGCTTTCTTT.

J is TRBJ1-2 and V is TRBV27; D gene uncertain. Germline V lookup: CDR1 MNHEY, CDR2 SMNVEV (reference sequence). V was shortened by 5 bases and J by 8 bases, with 21 bases between the two germline ends. The CDR3 extends over 15 amino acids. The DNA for the CDR3 is TGTGCCAGCAGTCCCCAATCGAATCCCGTGAGGGGCTACACCTTC. The encoded protein is CASSPQSNPVRGYTF.

This clone was found once. CDR3 DNA: TGTGCCAGCAGTCTTCGTCCCACTAGGGGGGAGCAGTACTTC. Its protein product is CASSLRPTRGEQYF. The genes are TRBV28 and TRBJ2-7; D is perhaps TRBD1 (6 bases). This CDR3 is 14 amino acids long. V was trimmed by 5 bases and J by 7 bases, leaving 18 bases between them. Germline assignment: CDR1 MDHEN and CDR2 SYDVKM.

J is TRBJ1-4 and V is TRBV5-4, with 7 bases aligning to TRBD1. Trimming took 3 bases from V and 2 from J; bases not matched to a gene: 1. The CDR3 runs 14 residues. The germline gives CDR1 SGHNT, CDR2 YYREEE (reference sequence). The CDR3 DNA reads TGTGCCAGCAGCTCACAGGGGACTAATGAAAAACTGTTTTTT. Translation: CASSSQGTNEKLFF.

As concerns this clone: Its ends do not fully match the called genes, so a read error is possible. The V and J genes are TRBV29-1 and TRBJ1-2; 8 nucleotides line up with TRBD1. This CDR3 is built from 13 residues. The germline V gene encodes CDR1 SQVTM and CDR2 ANQGSEA. The CDR3 nucleotides are TGCAGCGTTGCTTGGACAGGGAACTCTGGCTACACCTTC. This codes for CSVAWTGNSGYTF.

In DNA form, the CDR3 reads TGTGCCAGCAGCCAAGGTGGGAGGGCCCGGGGAAATGAGCAGTTCTTC. As protein: CASSQGGRARGNEQFF. The rearrangement links TRBV4-2 to TRBJ2-1; the match to TRBD2 covers 7 bases. Unmatched junction bases numbered 10, after V lost 1 base and J lost 7 bases. Germline CDR1 and CDR2: LGHNA and YNFKEQ. CDR3 length: 16 residues.

Concerning this clone: This same CDR3 is encoded by further DNA sequences in the sample. This chain joins TRBV5-1 and TRBJ2-1; 9 bases map to TRBD2. V shed 0 bases and J 4 bases; nucleotides not matched to a gene: 5. The CDR3 extends over 16 amino acids. CDR1 and CDR2 (germline): SGHRS, YFSETQ. This CDR3 is CASSLGPTSGYNEQFF. CDR3 nucleotides: TGCGCCAGCAGCTTGGGTCCGACTAGCGGTTACAATGAGCAGTTCTTC.

V is TRBV4-2 and J is TRBJ2-1; 9 bases are shared with TRBD2. After removal of 0 bases from V and 3 bases from J, the junction contained 6 bases not matched to a gene. There are 17 residues in the CDR3. Per the germline V gene, CDR1 is LGHNA and CDR2 is YNFKEQ. The CDR3 DNA reads TGTGCCAGCAGCCAAGAGATAGCGGGAGTACTCTACAATGAGCAGTTCTTC. Its translation: CASSQEIAGVLYNEQFF.

This rearrangement joins TRBV18 to TRBJ2-3; 14 bases are a match to TRBD2. The junction had 9 bases not matched to a gene; V was cut back by 5 bases and J by 2 bases. From germline, CDR1 is KGHSH and CDR2 LQKENI. This CDR3 comprises 18 residues. In DNA form, the CDR3 reads TGTGCCAGCTCAGTTAGAGGGACTAGCGGGAGAGACACAGATACGCAGTATTTT. This codes for CASSVRGTSGRDTDTQYF.

The chain combines TRBV5-1 with TRBJ2-1; D is uncertain. V gave up 3 bases and J gave up 6 bases, with 19 bases separating them. The CDR3 is made up of 16 amino acids. Germline V gives CDR1 SGHRS, CDR2 YFSETQ. Written as DNA, the CDR3 is TGCGCCAGCAGCTCCACGGTTACCGGCGGTTCCAATGAGCAGTTCTTC. Protein product: CASSSTVTGGSNEQFF.

The chain recombines TRBV5-5 with TRBJ1-2; D unclear. Germline values: CDR1 SGHKS, CDR2 YYEKEE (reference sequence). CDR3 size: 15 residues. Trimming removed 4 bases at V and 3 bases at J, with 16 bases between. The CDR3 protein is CASSHNPRVDYGYTF. The CDR3 region has the DNA TGTGCCAGCAGCCATAATCCCCGGGTTGACTATGGCTACACCTTC.

The chain couples TRBV28 to TRBJ2-2, with TRBD2 matching over 16 bases. CDR3 length equals 21 residues. Trimming at V came to 6 bases and at J to 6 bases, leaving 19 bases not matched to a gene. Germline V gives CDR1 MDHEN, CDR2 SYDVKM. The CDR3 sequence: CASSPIVGLAGGPISPGELFF. In nucleotides, the CDR3 is TGTGCCAGCAGCCCCATCGTGGGACTAGCGGGAGGGCCAATTAGTCCCGGGGAGCTGTTTTTT. Looking up the rest from reference TRBV28 and TRBJ2-2 gives the full variable domain: DVKVTQSSRYLVKRTGEKVFLECVQDMDHENMFWYRQDPGLGLRLIYFSYDVKMKEKGDIPEGYSVSREKKERFSLILESASTNQTSMYLCASSPIVGLAGGPISPGELFFGEGSRLTVL.

The chain combines TRBV28 with TRBJ2-7, with 8 bases aligning to TRBD1. V shed 3 bases and J 3 bases; nucleotides not matched to a gene: 7. In germline, CDR1 is MDHEN, CDR2 SYDVKM. The CDR3 runs to 15 residues. The chain's CDR3 is CASSFPRQGNYEQYF. The CDR3, as DNA: TGTGCCAGCAGTTTCCCCCGACAGGGGAACTACGAGCAGTACTTC.

The V and J genes are TRBV18 and TRBJ2-7; no clear D. CDR3 length equals 15 residues. The ends were cut back, 3 bases at V and 3 bases at J, with 15 bases in the middle. Germline lookup yields CDR1 KGHSH and CDR2 LQKENI. This CDR3 is CASSPARHLNYEQYF. In DNA form, the CDR3 reads TGTGCCAGCTCACCGGCTAGGCACTTGAACTACGAGCAGTACTTC.

The gene calls are TRBV9 and TRBJ2-2, with D possibly TRBD2 on 6 matching bases. This CDR3 comprises 15 residues. V gave up 0 bases and J gave up 4 bases, with 10 bases separating them. The germline CDR1 and CDR2 sequences are SGDLS and YYNGEE. DNA for the CDR3: TGTGCCAGCAGCGTAGGAATAGCGGCCACCGGGGAGCTGTTTTTT. Its protein is CASSVGIAATGELFF.

The CDR3 coding sequence is TGTGCCAGCAGCTTAGTACTGGGCAATGAGCAGTTCTTC. It encodes CASSLVLGNEQFF. This rearrangement joins TRBV11-2 to TRBJ2-1; D not certain. V lost 1 base, J lost 6 bases, and 7 bases lay in between. The CDR3 has 13 residues. Germline assignment: CDR1 SGHAT and CDR2 FQNNGV.

CDR3 coding DNA: TGCGCCAGCAGCTTTGCTTTGGTCGCGGGGGTCCCCTCCTACAATGAGCAGTTCTTC. This gives the protein CASSFALVAGVPSYNEQFF. The V call is TRBV5-1, the J call TRBJ2-1; 7 nucleotides agree with TRBD2. V gave up 2 bases and J gave up 0 bases; unmatched junction bases: 14. This CDR3 comprises 19 residues. Germline V lookup: CDR1 SGHRS, CDR2 YFSETQ.

This sequence joins TRBV11-2 and TRBJ2-5; D unresolved. V shed 5 bases and J shed 5 bases, with 12 bases lying between them. CDR1 is SGHAT, CDR2 FQNNGV, per germline. The CDR3 is 13 residues long. In nucleotides, the CDR3 is TGTGCCAGCAGCCCAGCGAGTGGGGAGACCCAGTACTTC. It codes for CASSPASGETQYF.

This clone is a singleton in its sample. The chain couples TRBV6-1 to TRBJ2-2; D tentatively reads TRBD1 or TRBD2 (5 bases each). Trimming stripped 7 bases from V and 5 bases from J, with 11 bases between. Germline loops: CDR1 MNHNS, CDR2 SASEGT. CDR3 length equals 13 residues. CDR3 sequence reads: CASKAGRTGELFF. CDR3 bases: TGTGCCAGCAAGGCAGGGAGAACCGGGGAGCTGTTTTTT.

V usage is TRBV2 and J usage is TRBJ2-3; D is unclear. Germline CDR1 and CDR2: SNHLY and FYNNEI. The V end lost 3 bases, the J end lost 1 base, and 14 bases lay between the germline ends. This CDR3 is built from 16 residues. DNA of the CDR3: TGTGCCAGCAGTGACAAGGGCAGCCTTCGCACAGATACGCAGTATTTT. Translated, it gives CASSDKGSLRTDTQYF.

J is TRBJ1-5 and V is TRBV7-8; 10 bases agree with TRBD1. The CDR3 has 15 residues. Germline values: CDR1 SGHVS, CDR2 FQNEAQ. The ends lost 5 bases at V and 7 bases at J; junction bases unmatched: 8. The CDR3, as DNA: TGTGCCAGCAGCGCAGACAGGGGGCTCAGCCAGCCCCAGCATTTT. Translation: CASSADRGLSQPQHF.

J is TRBJ2-1 and V is TRBV5-1; TRBD1 matches 7 bases. CDR1 SGHRS and CDR2 YFSETQ come from the germline V gene. The length of the CDR3 is 15 residues. The ends lost 2 bases at V and 4 bases at J; junction bases unmatched: 6. The DNA for the CDR3 is TGCGCCAGCAGCTTCGGACAGGTAGGGTACAATGAGCAGTTCTTC. Translating it yields CASSFGQVGYNEQFF.

This sequence joins TRBV30 and TRBJ1-5; weak D call: TRBD1 (6 bases). The ends were cut back, 0 bases at V and 1 base at J, with 13 bases in the middle. The V gene's germline CDR1 is GTSNPN and CDR2 SVGIG (reference sequence). The length of the CDR3 is 16 residues. CDR3 sequence reads: CAWSVLGTRSNQPQHF. The CDR3 DNA follows: TGTGCCTGGAGTGTATTAGGGACACGGAGCAATCAGCCCCAGCATTTT. Together with reference TRBV30 and TRBJ1-5, the CDR3 gives the full variable domain: SQTIHQWPATLVQPVGSPLSLECTVEGTSNPNLYWYRQAAGRGLQLLFYSVGIGQISSEVPQNLSASRPQDRQFILSSKKLLLSDSGFYLCAWSVLGTRSNQPQHFGDGTRLSIL.